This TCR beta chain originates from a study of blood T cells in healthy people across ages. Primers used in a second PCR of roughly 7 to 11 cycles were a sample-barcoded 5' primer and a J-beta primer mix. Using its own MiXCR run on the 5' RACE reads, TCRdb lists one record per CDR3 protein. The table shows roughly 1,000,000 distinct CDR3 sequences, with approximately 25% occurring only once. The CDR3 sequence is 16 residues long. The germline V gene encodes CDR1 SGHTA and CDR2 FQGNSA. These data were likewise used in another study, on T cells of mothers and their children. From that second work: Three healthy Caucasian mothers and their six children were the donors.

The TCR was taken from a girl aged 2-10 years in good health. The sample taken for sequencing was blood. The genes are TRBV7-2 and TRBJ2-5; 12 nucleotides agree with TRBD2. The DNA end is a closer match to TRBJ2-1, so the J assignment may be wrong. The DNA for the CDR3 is TGTGCCAGCAGCTTCCTCCTAGCGGGGGGGCTGTATGAGCAGTTCTTC. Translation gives CASSFLLAGGLYEQFF.